The sequence of this TCR beta chain was determined in a study of T-cell reconstitution after alpha-beta-depleted transplantation in children (dated by TCRdb to 2016 to 2018). In the study overall: Using TCR repertoire profiling, the study quantitatively followed how T-cell immune reconstitution unfolded in children after TCRalphabeta/CD19-depleted allogeneic hematopoietic cell transplantation.

Preparation of the library involved PCR. The sequencer was an Illumina HiSeq 2500. Molecular barcoding was employed in the preparation of TCR libraries, with unique molecular identifiers being used to normalize TCRbeta repertoire quantification. TCRdb trimmed the raw reads at Q25, called clones with MiXCR and kept productive beta chains. All rows with the same CDR3 protein become a single entry with the most common DNA and genes. Recorded for this sample are 230,000 or so distinct CDR3 sequences; 9.5% to 15% of them occurred a single time. The top ten hold roughly 2.6% of the sample. The CDR3 contains 14 residues, cysteine and phenylalanine counted. CDR3 DNA only is kept here, 42 bases in frame from base 1. The germline V gene provides CDR1 MGHRA and CDR2 YSYEKL. V is pruned by 2 bases and J by 2 bases, leaving 1 base of the junction without a gene match. This clonotype was seen ten or more times. The specificity of this receptor is unknown. There are no base qualities to consult, and no much larger clone falls within one base.

This TCR came from a human donor who donated a stem cell graft to a child with acute lymphoblastic leukemia. The sample in question was PBMCs from the stem cell graft donor, obtained from the stem cell graft. This chain joins TRBV4-1 to TRBJ2-5, and TRBD1 matches 8 of the central bases. At the DNA level, the sequence is TGCGCCAGCAGCCAAAACAGGGGGCAAGAGACCCAGTACTTC. Protein translation: CASSQNRGQETQYF.